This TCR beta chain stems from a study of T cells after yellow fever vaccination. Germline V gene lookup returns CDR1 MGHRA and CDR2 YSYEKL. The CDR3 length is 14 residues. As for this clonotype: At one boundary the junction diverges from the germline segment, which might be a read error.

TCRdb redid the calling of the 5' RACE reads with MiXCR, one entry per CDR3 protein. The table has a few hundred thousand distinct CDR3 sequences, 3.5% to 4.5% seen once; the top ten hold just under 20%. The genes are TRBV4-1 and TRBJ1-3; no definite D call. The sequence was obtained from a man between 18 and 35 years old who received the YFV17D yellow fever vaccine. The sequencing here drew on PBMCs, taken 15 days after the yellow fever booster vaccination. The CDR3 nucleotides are TGCGCCAGCGGAAAGGCAGCCTCTGGAATCACCATATATTTT. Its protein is CASGKAASGITIYF.